Listed here are 6 T cell receptor beta chains from one sample, sequenced in a study of CD8 T cells in Susac syndrome. RNA in amounts of about 0.45 to 1 ug was reverse transcribed with random hexamers. TCRdb called the immunoSEQ multiplex PCR reads again in MiXCR, with one record for every CDR3 protein. The profile shows 150,000 to 160,000 distinct CDR3 sequences, 95% of them singletons. Source material: CD4+ T cells from PBMCs. The origin of the receptors is a human donor with Susac syndrome.

This sequence joins TRBV4-2 and TRBJ1-2, with D unresolved. The V gene's germline CDR1 is LGHNA and CDR2 YNFKEQ. CDR3 size: 15 residues. Trimming took 0 bases from V and 0 from J, leaving 8 bases between them. The CDR3, as DNA: TGTGCCAGCAGCCAAGAACTTCAGACTAACTATGGCTACACCTTC. This gives the protein CASSQELQTNYGYTF.

The J gene is TRBJ2-5, the V gene TRBV12-3 or TRBV12-4, with 11 positions matching TRBD2. The V gene end was trimmed by 4 bases and the J gene end by 4 bases; junction bases not matched to a gene: 8. The CDR3 runs 16 residues. This chain's CDR3 is CASSSSSGGRGETQYF. CDR3 in DNA: TGTGCCAGCAGTTCATCTAGCGGGGGGAGGGGAGAGACCCAGTACTTC.

This clonotype showed up just once. V and J are TRBV29-1 and TRBJ2-1; a weak D match, TRBD1 (6 bases). The germline gives CDR1 SQVTM, CDR2 ANQGSEA. Between the trimmed V and J ends, which lost 4 bases and 5 bases, there was a span of 15 bases. CDR3 length: 14 amino acids. The CDR3 loop reads CSVGRQVDHNEQFF. The CDR3 nucleotides read TGCAGCGTTGGCAGACAGGTTGACCACAATGAGCAGTTCTTC.

The chain is built from TRBV15 and TRBJ2-3; D unclear. Trimming took off 5 bases at V and 6 bases at J, with 15 bases between the two ends. Germline CDR1 LNHNV, CDR2 YYDKDF (reference sequence). The CDR3 consists of 14 residues. Written as DNA, the CDR3 is TGTGCCACCAGCCCTCGGCTTGACGCGGATACGCAGTATTTT. Its translation is CATSPRLDADTQYF.

The gene calls are TRBV20-1 and TRBJ2-3; TRBD1 matches at 7 bases. This CDR3 region has 16 residues. Germline assignment: CDR1 DFQATT and CDR2 SNEGSKA (reference sequence). V was clipped by 4 bases and J by 0 bases; unmatched bases: 10. In DNA, the CDR3 is TGCAGTGCTACCTCTCCGGGGACAGTTAGCACAGATACGCAGTATTTT. The encoded protein is CSATSPGTVSTDTQYF.

V and J are TRBV29-1 and TRBJ2-1; 12 nucleotides agree with TRBD1. Germline values: CDR1 SQVTM, CDR2 ANQGSEA. After removal of 7 bases from V and 7 bases from J, the junction contained 5 bases not matched to a gene. This CDR3 is built from 13 residues. DNA for the CDR3: TGCAGCGCCGGGACAGGGGGCGGGAATGAGCAGTTCTTC. Amino acids: CSAGTGGGNEQFF.